The 27 T cell receptor beta chains below come from one sample, sequenced in a study of siplizumab effects on memory and regulatory T cells. Cocultured for over five days at 37°C were the mixed lymphocyte reaction cells. For these receptors, no antigen is known. The assay was immunoSEQ multiplex PCR, and TCRdb's table has in-frame clones only and misses some. The sample yields some 7,800 clones, 35% to 40% seen once. Material for sequencing was CFSE-low (dividing) CD8+ T cells sorted from an allogeneic mixed lymphocyte reaction. These TCRs come from a human donor in good health; the cells came from an allogeneic mixed lymphocyte reaction.

Within the sample, this clone is medium-sized. This rearrangement joins TRBV29-1 to TRBJ2-7, with 10 bases that match TRBD1. CDR1 is SQVTM, CDR2 ANQGSEA, per germline. V trimming: 1 base; J trimming: 3 bases; junction bases outside the gene matches: 0. The CDR3 loop spans 13 amino acids. The CDR3, as DNA: TGCAGCGTTGAAGGGACAGGGGGCTACGAGCAGTACTTC. Amino acid sequence: CSVEGTGGYEQYF.

This clone was detected only a few times. The chain employs TRBV4-1 and TRBJ2-7; D is unresolved. Trimming took off 1 base at V and 1 base at J, with 8 bases between the two ends. CDR1 is MGHRA, CDR2 YSYEKL, per germline. The CDR3 runs to 14 residues. The CDR3 loop is CASSQGLGSYEQYF. Written as DNA, the CDR3 is TGCGCCAGCAGCCAAGGGCTCGGGTCCTACGAGCAGTACTTC.

This clone is labeled medium-sized. A read error may account for a junction end that differs from germline. This rearrangement joins TRBV7-9 to TRBJ2-2, with TRBD1 matching 9 bases. Germline V CDR1 and CDR2: SEHNR, FQNEAQ (reference sequence). The CDR3 consists of 16 residues. The CDR3 DNA reads as TGTGCCAGCAGCTTAACCGGGACAGGGAACCCCGGGGAGCTGTTTTTT. Residues: CASSLTGTGNPGELFF.

This clone is medium-sized within its sample. V and J are TRBV4-1 and TRBJ2-1; D remains ambiguous. Germline lookup yields CDR1 MGHRA and CDR2 YSYEKL. This CDR3 region has 12 residues. The V end was cut by 6 bases, the J end by 5 bases, with 8 bases between. The CDR3 region is CASSRTDNEQFF. CDR3 nucleotide sequence: TGCGCCAGCAGTCGGACGGACAATGAGCAGTTCTTC.

The table lists this clone with many counts. The rearrangement uses TRBV21-1 and TRBJ1-1; TRBD1 is the table's D call, not checked against the DNA. TRBV21-1 is labeled a pseudogene. The CDR3 consists of 19 residues. CDR3 sequence (DNA): TGTGCCAGCAGCAAAGTTTCGGGTGGTGGACAGGGGCTGAACACTGAAGCTTTCTTT. This translates into CASSKVSGGGQGLNTEAFF.

This clone has more than one count but fewer than ten. The chain uses TRBV28 and TRBJ2-5; D is possibly TRBD1 (5 bases). V was trimmed by 4 bases and J by 4 bases, leaving 7 bases between them. This CDR3 is 12 amino acids long. CDR1 is MDHEN, CDR2 SYDVKM, per germline. CDR3 sequence reads: CASSSQGETQYF. The CDR3 DNA is TGTGCCAGCAGTTCCCAGGGAGAGACCCAGTACTTC.

By proportion, this clone is medium-sized. The rearrangement links TRBV27 to TRBJ2-3; D assignment may be TRBD1 or TRBD2 (5 bases each). The CDR3 sequence is 13 residues long. Trimming took off 6 bases at V and 5 bases at J, with 12 bases between the two ends. Germline CDR1 MNHEY, CDR2 SMNVEV (reference sequence). This CDR3 reads CASSPGTRDTQYF. The CDR3 DNA follows: TGTGCCAGCAGCCCCGGGACGAGAGATACGCAGTATTTT.

The chain recombines TRBV11-2 with TRBJ2-7, with D unclear. The CDR3 sequence is 15 residues long. CDR1 is SGHAT, CDR2 FQNNGV, per germline. The V end lost 3 bases, the J end lost 1 base, and 13 bases lay between the germline ends. CDR3 nucleotide sequence: TGTGCCAGCAGCTTTGGATGGGCTGGTTCCTACGAGCAGTACTTC. This gives the protein CASSFGWAGSYEQYF. The whole variable domain, filled in from reference TRBV11-2 and TRBJ2-7, reads EAGVAQSPRYKIIEKRQSVAFWCNPISGHATLYWYQQILGQGPKLLIQFQNNGVVDDSQLPKDRFSAERLKGVDSTLKIQPAKLEDSAVYLCASSFGWAGSYEQYFGPGTRLTVT.

This chain uses TRBV7-3 with TRBJ2-7; perhaps TRBD1 as D (5 bases). The CDR3 is 13 amino acids. The germline V gene encodes CDR1 SGHTA and CDR2 FQGTGA. V lost 4 bases, J lost 5 bases, and 12 bases lay in between. The CDR3 loop is CASSSSGFNEQYF. The CDR3 DNA sequence: TGTGCCAGCAGCTCCTCAGGGTTCAACGAGCAGTACTTC.

The chain is built from TRBV7-3 and TRBJ2-3; 8 nucleotides match TRBD1. From germline, CDR1 is SGHTA and CDR2 FQGTGA. V dropped 4 bases and J dropped 2; count of bases not matched to a gene: 8. There are 16 residues in the CDR3. CDR3 sequence: CASSYQQGVLTDTQYF. The CDR3 coding sequence is TGTGCCAGCAGCTACCAACAGGGGGTCCTCACAGATACGCAGTATTTT.

This clone is a singleton in its sample. The V gene is TRBV4-2, the J gene TRBJ2-1, with a possible D match to TRBD1 (6 bases). The CDR3 runs 13 residues. V shed 4 bases and J shed 3 bases, with 7 bases lying between them. CDR1 and CDR2 from the germline V gene are LGHNA and YNFKEQ. CDR3 sequence: CASSRDNYNEQFF. The CDR3 DNA reads as TGTGCCAGCAGCCGGGACAACTACAATGAGCAGTTCTTC.

By share of the sample, this clone is medium-sized. The chain uses TRBV21-1 and TRBJ1-5; the D call in the table, TRBD1, was not verified against the DNA. TRBV21-1 is marked as a pseudogene. CDR3 size: 15 residues. DNA of the CDR3: TGTGCCAGCAGCACAGTGACAGAGAGCAATCAGCCCCAGCATTTT. Residues: CASSTVTESNQPQHF.

By share of the sample, this clone is medium-sized. The rearrangement links TRBV19 to TRBJ2-1; D ambiguous. There are 12 residues in the CDR3. Looked up from germline, CDR1 is LNHDA and CDR2 is SQIVND (reference sequence). Deletions cut 9 bases from V and 4 bases from J, with 10 bases between. CDR3 loop: CASTGVYNEQFF. Written as DNA, the CDR3 is TGTGCCAGCACTGGAGTGTACAATGAGCAGTTCTTC.

The chain is built from TRBV11-3 and TRBJ1-1; 7 bases match TRBD1. The CDR3 is made up of 16 amino acids. V was clipped by 4 bases and J by 4 bases; unmatched bases: 12. In germline, CDR1 is SGHNT, CDR2 YENEEA. The CDR3 bases are TGTGCCAGCAGCTCCGACAGGGCCTGGGAAACCACTGAAGCTTTCTTT. This sequence encodes CASSSDRAWETTEAFF.

This chain links TRBV11-3 with TRBJ2-1; the D gene could be TRBD1 or TRBD2 (5 bases each). V dropped 1 base and J dropped 8 bases, with 12 bases sitting between them. The CDR3 spans 14 residues. Germline V gene sequence: CDR1 SGHNT, CDR2 YENEEA. The CDR3 bases are TGTGCCAGCAGCTTAGGGGACCTACCCGATGAGCAGTTCTTC. It yields the protein CASSLGDLPDEQFF.

This clone rates as medium-sized. The chain links TRBV27 to TRBJ2-1, with 9 bases fitting TRBD2. V lost 2 bases to trimming and J lost 10 bases; unmatched junction nucleotides: 0. The germline V gene has CDR1 MNHEY and CDR2 SMNVEV (reference sequence). CDR3 length: 12 amino acids. CDR3 coding DNA: TGTGCCAGCAGTTTACTAGCGGGAGAGCAGTTCTTC. It is translated as CASSLLAGEQFF.

Only a few counts were recorded for this clone. The rearrangement uses TRBV27 and TRBJ2-5, with 8 bases that match TRBD1. This CDR3 spans 14 amino acids. V was clipped by 5 bases and J by 2 bases; unmatched bases: 4. CDR1 is MNHEY and CDR2 is SMNVEV in the germline V gene (reference sequence). CDR3 sequence reads: CASSPRTGQETQYF. The DNA of the CDR3 is TGTGCCAGCAGTCCCCGGACAGGGCAAGAGACCCAGTACTTC.

J is TRBJ2-7 and V is TRBV7-6; 11 bases align to TRBD2. The junction had 5 bases not matched to a gene; V was cut back by 5 bases and J by 2 bases. CDR1 and CDR2 from the germline V gene are SGHVS and FNYEAQ. This CDR3 is 15 amino acids long. The CDR3 reads CASSPGTSGTYEQYF. The CDR3 DNA is TGTGCCAGCAGCCCCGGGACTAGCGGTACCTACGAGCAGTACTTC.

The chain couples TRBV6-1 to TRBJ2-5, with TRBD1 as a possible D gene (5 bases). The V end was cut by 4 bases, the J end by 4 bases, with 13 bases between. The CDR3 loop spans 14 amino acids. Germline V lookup: CDR1 MNHNS, CDR2 SASEGT. The DNA of the CDR3 is TGTGCCAGCAGTGGTATAGACACAGGAGAGACCCAGTACTTC. Translating gives CASSGIDTGETQYF.

By sample share, this clone is medium-sized (0.01 to 0.1%). V and J are TRBV21-1 and TRBJ2-6. TRBV21-1 is labeled a pseudogene. The CDR3 runs to 17 residues. The CDR3: CASSNPGASSGANVLTF. The DNA of the CDR3 is TGTGCCAGCAGCAATCCGGGGGCGAGCTCTGGGGCCAACGTCCTGACTTTC.

This clone is medium-sized. The rearrangement joins TRBV4-1 to TRBJ1-4; D not certain. Germline V gene lookup returns CDR1 MGHRA and CDR2 YSYEKL. With 1 base removed from V and 8 bases from J, the gap between germline ends came to 11 bases. CDR3 length equals 14 residues. CDR3 loop: CASSQVRQSEKLFF. The CDR3 bases are TGCGCCAGCAGCCAAGTTAGACAAAGCGAAAAACTGTTTTTT.

The rearrangement joins TRBV27 to TRBJ1-5; D perhaps matches TRBD1 (5 bases). This CDR3 is 18 amino acids long. The V gene's germline CDR1 is MNHEY and CDR2 SMNVEV (reference sequence). V gave up 9 bases and J gave up 2 bases, with 26 bases separating them. CDR3 sequence: CARDRGRDRQRRNQPQHF. CDR3 DNA sequence: TGTGCCAGGGATAGGGGCAGGGACCGCCAAAGACGCAATCAGCCCCAGCATTTT.

The chain couples TRBV7-2 to TRBJ2-5; TRBD2 matches at 8 bases. The CDR3 spans 16 residues. J lost 5 bases, V lost 4 bases, and 12 bases had no gene match. Germline V gene sequence: CDR1 SGHTA, CDR2 FQGNSA. CDR3: CASSSSREAGVETQYF. The CDR3 coding sequence is TGTGCCAGCAGCTCCTCCCGTGAAGCGGGAGTGGAGACCCAGTACTTC.

By frequency in the sample, this clone is medium-sized. The chain combines TRBV19 with TRBJ1-1; unclear D gene. This CDR3 has 14 residues. Germline CDR1 reads LNHDA; CDR2 reads SQIVND (reference sequence). V lost 3 bases to trimming and J lost 5 bases, with 13 bases between them. CDR3 loop: CASSMGGVLTEAFF. The CDR3 region has the DNA TGTGCCAGTAGTATGGGTGGGGTTTTGACTGAAGCTTTCTTT.

By sample share, this clone is medium-sized. V and J are TRBV5-1 and TRBJ1-1; D not certain. Deletions cut 5 bases from V and 0 bases from J, with 8 bases between. The germline CDR1 and CDR2 sequences are SGHRS and YFSETQ. There are 13 residues in the CDR3. The CDR3 region is CASRVGMNTEAFF. The CDR3 bases are TGCGCCAGCAGAGTAGGGATGAACACTGAAGCTTTCTTT.

The gene calls are TRBV11-2 and TRBJ2-7; 9 bases are a match to TRBD1. After removal of 5 bases from V and 3 bases from J, the junction contained 11 bases not matched to a gene. Germline lookup yields CDR1 SGHAT and CDR2 FQNNGV. The CDR3 totals 16 residues. CDR3 in DNA: TGTGCCAGCAGCCAGGGGCCGGGACAGGGAGGCTACGAGCAGTACTTC. It is translated as CASSQGPGQGGYEQYF.

The sample holds a few counts of this clone. V gene TRBV6-1 combines with J gene TRBJ2-1; D remains ambiguous. This CDR3 region has 15 residues. Looked up from germline, CDR1 is MNHNS and CDR2 is SASEGT. The V end lost 3 bases, the J end lost 1 base, and 10 bases lay between the germline ends. Here the CDR3 DNA reads TGTGCCAGCAGTGAGAACCCCGTTTCCTACAATGAGCAGTTCTTC. It codes for CASSENPVSYNEQFF.